This T cell receptor beta chain originates from a study of T cell responses to AZD1222 COVID-19 vaccine. Points from the study as a whole: Clonal diversity was possibly underestimated, and white British individuals and females predominated among donors.

Clones were read by immunoSEQ multiplex PCR, and TCRdb kept only the in-frame ones, dropping some. The table has about 140,000 clones, more than 85% seen once. Germline CDR1 and CDR2: SQVTM and ANQGSEA. The CDR3 contains 12 residues. V lost 3 bases, J lost 2 bases, and 7 bases lay in between. With regard to this clone: Antigen: not known.

The rearrangement links TRBV29-1 to TRBJ2-5; the D is unclear. The clonotype was recovered from an adult in good health. The sample was peripheral blood, taken on day 0 of AZD1222 vaccination. The CDR3 coding sequence is TGCAGCGTTGACCCGGTACAAGAGACCCAGTACTTC. It codes for CSVDPVQETQYF.